This T cell receptor (beta chain) was identified during a study of blood T cell repertoires in COVID-19. About the research overall: COVID-19 samples from acute and convalescent phases originated in the United States, Italy and Spain.

Data came from immunoSEQ multiplex PCR; TCRdb stores just in-frame clones and leaves some out. The sample holds about 210,000 clones, approximately 80% seen once. Individuals aged about 18 to 89 years were recruited from 24 US areas. Participant-reported clinical history was the basis for cohort assignment. This receptor was taken from a man younger than 40 with acute COVID-19. Sequencing was carried out using PBMCs or T cells enriched from blood (not recorded which).

CDR3 DNA sequence: TGTGCCAGCAGTCATACTAGCGGGGGGTCTAAGGATGAGCAGTTCTTC. Translating it yields CASSHTSGGSKDEQFF. The V and J genes are TRBV7-9 and TRBJ2-1, with 12 bases identical to TRBD2. CDR1 and CDR2 from the germline V gene are SEHNR and FQNEAQ (reference sequence). Losses at the gene ends were 6 bases for V and 8 bases for J; bases not matched to a gene: 11. This CDR3 spans 16 amino acids.